A single sample gave rise to the 25 T cell receptor beta chains below, sequenced in a study of cytomegalovirus exposure and HLA in healthy donors. PCR amplification relied on 60 Vbeta primers (plus 13 Jbeta primers). The table came from immunoSEQ multiplex PCR; TCRdb's copy has only in-frame clones and leaves some out. Here the sample spans 65,000 or so clones, about 80% being singletons. The specimen sequenced was PBMCs. These receptors were taken from a woman in her forties in good health and CMV-seropositive.

The chain combines TRBV5-6 with TRBJ2-5, with D possibly being TRBD2 (5 bases). The germline CDR1 and CDR2 sequences are SGHDT and YYEEEE. Trimming took off 0 bases at V and 4 bases at J, with 7 bases between the two ends. There are 13 residues in the CDR3. CDR3 in amino acids: CASSLVGRETQYF. As DNA, the CDR3 is TGTGCCAGCAGCTTGGTTGGGAGAGAGACCCAGTACTTC.

The genes are TRBV5-1 and TRBJ2-3; D remains unclear. The germline V gene has CDR1 SGHRS and CDR2 YFSETQ. The CDR3 has 14 residues. Trimming took off 0 bases at V and 2 bases at J, with 7 bases between the two ends. The CDR3 is CASSLGAYTDTQYF. The CDR3 DNA sequence: TGCGCCAGCAGCTTGGGGGCGTACACAGATACGCAGTATTTT.

This clone was seen a few times. The chain employs TRBV5-6 and TRBJ2-3; D is unclear. The length of the CDR3 is 15 residues. Germline CDR1 SGHDT, CDR2 YYEEEE. V lost 2 bases, J lost 0 bases, and 10 bases lay in between. CDR3 sequence reads: CASSFEMRSTDTQYF. CDR3 sequence (DNA): TGTGCCAGCAGCTTCGAAATGCGGAGCACAGATACGCAGTATTTT.

The rearrangement links TRBV4-3 to TRBJ2-7; perhaps TRBD2 as D (5 bases). Trimming stripped 4 bases from V and 6 bases from J, with 13 bases between. Looked up from germline, CDR1 is LGHNA and CDR2 is YSLEER. The CDR3 covers 13 residues. CDR3 protein: CASSPELAGEQYF. CDR3 coding DNA: TGCGCCAGCAGCCCGGAGCTAGCAGGCGAGCAGTACTTC.

A few counts support this clone. The chain links TRBV6-5 to TRBJ2-3, with 12 bases fitting TRBD2. The length of the CDR3 is 16 residues. With 0 bases clipped from V and 8 bases from J, the junction kept 6 bases outside the gene matches. Germline-derived CDR1 and CDR2 are MNHEY and SVGAGI. CDR3 sequence: CASSYSLAGGPSTQYF. The CDR3 DNA sequence: TGTGCCAGCAGTTACTCGCTAGCGGGGGGGCCGTCTACGCAGTATTTT.

The chain employs TRBV5-1 and TRBJ2-3; TRBD2 is a possible D gene (6 bases). The germline V gene has CDR1 SGHRS and CDR2 YFSETQ. CDR3 size: 17 residues. V shed 1 base and J shed 4 bases, with 19 bases lying between them. The CDR3 protein is CASSLTPGGSESDTQYF. The CDR3 nucleotides are TGCGCCAGCAGCTTGACCCCCGGGGGTAGCGAATCAGATACGCAGTATTTT.

This clone was observed once. The rearrangement links TRBV6-5 to TRBJ2-3; TRBD2 is a possible D gene (6 bases). This CDR3 spans 15 amino acids. Trimming shortened V by 6 bases and J by 0 bases, and 13 bases separated the two germline ends. Germline loops: CDR1 MNHEY, CDR2 SVGAGI. CDR3 residues: CASRPGLSSTDTQYF. The CDR3 DNA is TGTGCCAGCAGACCGGGACTTTCTAGCACAGATACGCAGTATTTT.

The DNA of the CDR3 is TGTGCCAGCAGTTACTTCTACCGTCGGAATGAGCAGTTCTTC. As protein: CASSYFYRRNEQFF. V is TRBV6-5 and J is TRBJ2-1; no firm D call. V dropped 1 base and J dropped 7 bases, with 11 bases sitting between them. Germline CDR1 reads MNHEY; CDR2 reads SVGAGI. This CDR3 comprises 14 residues.

The CDR3 DNA is TGTGCCAGCAGTGAGGGGGACAGGAACAATCAGCCCCAGCATTTT. As protein: CASSEGDRNNQPQHF. V gene TRBV25-1 combines with J gene TRBJ1-5; 8 bases map to TRBD1. The germline V gene encodes CDR1 MGHDK and CDR2 SYGVNS. J was trimmed by 3 bases and V by 3 bases; bases with no gene match: 4. This CDR3 spans 15 amino acids.

This chain uses TRBV27 with TRBJ2-7, with 8 bases matching TRBD1. The CDR3 loop spans 15 amino acids. In germline, CDR1 is MNHEY, CDR2 SMNVEV (reference sequence). With 2 bases clipped from V and 4 bases from J, the junction kept 7 bases outside the gene matches. CDR3 sequence (DNA): TGTGCCAGCAGTTTAAGAGGGACAGGCAATTACGAGCAGTACTTC. This translates into CASSLRGTGNYEQYF.

The sample holds a few counts of this clone. CDR3 in amino acids: CASSQTGHSTEAFF. The CDR3 region has the DNA TGTGCCAGCAGCCAAACGGGACATTCCACTGAAGCTTTCTTT. The chain couples TRBV7-2 to TRBJ1-1, with D possibly being TRBD1 (6 bases). V dropped 5 bases and J dropped 4 bases, with 14 bases sitting between them. The CDR3 extends over 14 amino acids. Germline V gene lookup returns CDR1 SGHTA and CDR2 FQGNSA.

The chain is built from TRBV5-1 and TRBJ2-1; TRBD2 is a possible D gene (5 bases). Germline CDR1 SGHRS, CDR2 YFSETQ. This CDR3 is built from 13 residues. Trimming left V 3 bases short and J 6 bases short, with 10 bases between. The CDR3 DNA is TGCGCCAGCAGCTGGGGAGACGTCAATGAGCAGTTCTTC. This gives the protein CASSWGDVNEQFF.

The J gene is TRBJ2-3, the V gene TRBV30, with D possibly being TRBD2 (6 bases). V shed 0 bases and J shed 1 base, with 11 bases lying between them. Per the germline V gene, CDR1 is GTSNPN and CDR2 is SVGIG (reference sequence). This CDR3 has 15 residues. This CDR3 reads CAWSVPGGGTDTQYF. CDR3 DNA sequence: TGTGCCTGGAGTGTACCCGGCGGGGGCACAGATACGCAGTATTTT.

This chain uses TRBV13 with TRBJ1-3; 7 bases map to TRBD1. In germline, CDR1 is PRHDT, CDR2 FYEKMQ (reference sequence). The CDR3 is 15 residues long. The V gene end was trimmed by 1 base and the J gene end by 4 bases; junction bases not matched to a gene: 4. The CDR3 nucleotides are TGTGCCAGCAGCTTAGAGACAGGGAGGGGAAACACCATATATTTT. Its protein product is CASSLETGRGNTIYF.

This clone showed up just a few times. This rearrangement joins TRBV2 to TRBJ2-2, with 7 bases lining up with TRBD1. Trimming took 2 bases from V and 6 from J; bases not matched to a gene: 6. CDR3 length equals 15 residues. Germline V gene data show CDR1 as SNHLY and CDR2 as FYNNEI. CDR3 sequence reads: CASSESRGYAGELFF. The CDR3 nucleotides are TGTGCCAGCAGTGAATCCAGGGGGTACGCCGGGGAGCTGTTTTTT.

This clone was seen only once. The V call is TRBV30, the J call TRBJ1-1; TRBD1 is a possible D gene (6 bases). The germline V and J ends were trimmed by 4 bases and 0 bases, with 15 bases remaining between them. CDR1 is GTSNPN and CDR2 is SVGIG in the germline V gene (reference sequence). CDR3 size: 15 residues. The CDR3 protein is CAWMYITGMNTEAFF. The CDR3 DNA follows: TGTGCCTGGATGTACATTACAGGGATGAACACTGAAGCTTTCTTT.

V and J are TRBV30 and TRBJ1-2; the D is unclear. Germline values: CDR1 GTSNPN, CDR2 SVGIG (reference sequence). CDR3 length equals 14 residues. Trimming stripped 3 bases from V and 9 bases from J, with 20 bases between. The CDR3 DNA is TGTGCCTGGAGCGGCGTGGGCACCCTCTCGAGCTACACCTTC. Translation: CAWSGVGTLSSYTF.

Here the CDR3 DNA reads TGTGCCAGCAGCCAACAGGGAAGCAATCAGCCCCAGCATTTT. Protein: CASSQQGSNQPQHF. The rearrangement joins TRBV16 to TRBJ1-5, with a weak D call TRBD1 (5 bases). From germline, CDR1 is KGHSY and CDR2 FQNENV. The CDR3 runs 14 residues. The germline V and J ends were trimmed by 2 bases and 1 base, with 6 bases remaining between them.

This clone was recorded once. CDR3 coding DNA: TGTGCCAGCAGGGACACAGGGTCCACAGATACGCAGTATTTT. It is translated as CASRDTGSTDTQYF. The rearrangement links TRBV25-1 to TRBJ2-3; D perhaps matches TRBD1 (6 bases). Trimming stripped 6 bases from V and 2 bases from J, with 12 bases between. From germline, CDR1 is MGHDK and CDR2 SYGVNS. The CDR3 sequence is 14 residues long. Combining the CDR3 with reference TRBV25-1 and TRBJ2-3 gives the whole variable domain EADIYQTPRYLVIGTGKKITLECSQTMGHDKMYWYQQDPGMELHLIHYSYGVNSTEKGDLSSESTVSRIRTEHFPLTLESARPSHTSQYLCASRDTGSTDTQYFGPGTRLTVL.

This clone was detected only a few times. This chain uses TRBV2 with TRBJ2-7; D is perhaps TRBD2 (7 bases). Trimming removed 7 bases at V and 2 bases at J, with 18 bases between. Germline V CDR1 and CDR2: SNHLY, FYNNEI. The CDR3 covers 15 residues. The CDR3 spells CASKVEAGATYEQYF. The CDR3 DNA reads as TGTGCCAGCAAAGTGGAGGCGGGGGCAACCTACGAGCAGTACTTC.

This clone has a single count. V usage is TRBV4-3 and J usage is TRBJ2-1, with no clear D. This CDR3 is 15 amino acids long. Per germline, CDR1 LGHNA and CDR2 YSLEER. The ends were cut back, 0 bases at V and 0 bases at J, with 6 bases in the middle. For the CDR3, the DNA is TGCGCCAGCAGCCAAGACAGAAACTCCTACAATGAGCAGTTCTTC. Translated, it gives CASSQDRNSYNEQFF.

The V and J genes are TRBV5-1 and TRBJ2-5, with 8 nucleotides matching TRBD2. Germline assignment: CDR1 SGHRS and CDR2 YFSETQ. Trimming removed 5 bases from V and 2 bases from J; junction bases left unmatched: 8. The CDR3 has 15 residues. The CDR3 DNA is TGCGCCAGCAGACGGGGGGGTCTCGATCAAGAGACCCAGTACTTC. Translating gives CASRRGGLDQETQYF.

The chain couples TRBV10-1 to TRBJ1-1; D is undetermined. V lost 7 bases and J 0 bases, leaving 9 bases between the germline ends. Germline V lookup: CDR1 WNHNN, CDR2 SYGVQD (reference sequence). The CDR3 consists of 13 residues. CDR3 DNA sequence: TGCGCCAGCAAGTACAGCATGAACACTGAAGCTTTCTTT. Translated, it gives CASKYSMNTEAFF.

The rearrangement joins TRBV13 to TRBJ2-7; TRBD1 matches at 7 bases. The V segment lost 3 bases and the J segment 3 bases; nucleotides outside the gene matches: 5. CDR1 is PRHDT and CDR2 is FYEKMQ in the germline V gene (reference sequence). CDR3 length equals 14 residues. CDR3 coding DNA: TGTGCCAGCAGCTTCCGGGACAGAGACTACGAGCAGTACTTC. It yields the protein CASSFRDRDYEQYF.

V is TRBV30 and J is TRBJ2-7; possible D gene TRBD2, 6 bases. The germline V gene encodes CDR1 GTSNPN and CDR2 SVGIG (reference sequence). Trimming took 3 bases from V and 5 from J, leaving 20 bases between them. CDR3 length: 15 amino acids. CDR3 nucleotide sequence: TGTGCCTGGAGCGGAGTCGCGGGACGTTCAAACGAGCAGTACTTC. As protein: CAWSGVAGRSNEQYF.